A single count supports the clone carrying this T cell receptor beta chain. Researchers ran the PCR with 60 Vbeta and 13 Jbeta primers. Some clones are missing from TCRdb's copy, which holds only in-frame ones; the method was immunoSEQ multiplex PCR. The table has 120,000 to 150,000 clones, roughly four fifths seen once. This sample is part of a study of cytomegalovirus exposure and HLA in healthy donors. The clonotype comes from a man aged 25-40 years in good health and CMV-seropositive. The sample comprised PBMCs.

CDR3 protein: CASTWTGPTGELFF. CDR3 DNA sequence: TGTGCCAGTACCTGGACAGGGCCCACCGGGGAGCTGTTTTTT. The V and J genes are TRBV19 and TRBJ2-2; 8 bases agree with TRBD1. Germline values: CDR1 LNHDA, CDR2 SQIVND (reference sequence). The CDR3 is 14 residues long. The trim removed 7 bases at V and 4 bases at J, leaving 5 bases unmatched. Full variable domain (missing parts from reference TRBV19 and TRBJ2-2): DGGITQSPKYLFRKEGQNVTLSCEQNLNHDAMYWYRQDPGQGLRLIYYSQIVNDFQKGDIAEGYSVSREKKESFPLTVTSAQKNPTAFYLCASTWTGPTGELFFGEGSRLTVL.